This record covers a single TCR beta chain. What it recognizes is unknown. This sample was included in a study of cytomegalovirus exposure and HLA in healthy donors. Study-wide findings and caveats: Highly shared variants forming one cluster were likely a sequencing artifact. Reports indicated that the classifier achieved high specificity and sensitivity in diagnosing cytomegalovirus status. Cytomegalovirus-associated status was assigned to about 180 TCR beta chains.

Primers: 60 Vbeta forward and 13 Jbeta reverse. In the original workflow: Roughly 10 million shared chains were among approximately 87 million unique TCR beta chains counted in a later analysis. The assay was immunoSEQ multiplex PCR, and TCRdb's table has in-frame clones only and misses some. V and J calls and clone size follow that table, whereas D and trimming were derived from the DNA. The top ten clones hold 1% to 1.5% of a sample with more than 110,000 clones, 70% to 75% of them seen once. The J segment lost 4 bases and the V segment lost 5 bases, leaving 8 bases of the junction unmatched. CDR3 length: 15 residues. The germline V gene encodes CDR1 MDHEN and CDR2 SYDVKM.

The clonotype originates from a woman between 35 and 50 years old in good health and CMV-seronegative. Sequences were obtained from PBMCs. This chain connects TRBV28 to TRBJ1-2; 9 bases match TRBD1. This CDR3 is CASSIQGARVYGYTF. The CDR3 nucleotides are TGTGCCAGCAGTATACAGGGGGCGAGAGTCTATGGCTACACCTTC.